Below, 26 T cell receptor beta chains from the same sample are listed, as sequenced in a study of shared clonotypes between healthy human individuals. TCRdb keeps only in-frame clones here, not all; method: immunoSEQ multiplex PCR. The sample contains about 500,000 clones, over 60% of which appear only once. Sample: PBMCs. The receptor set was obtained from a woman in her thirties or forties in good health. Some clones in this sample may be carry-over from other donors' samples.

This clone was detected a few times. The chain is built from TRBV5-1 and TRBJ2-1; TRBD2 agrees at 12 bases. CDR3 length: 15 amino acids. V was pared by 5 bases and J by 6 bases, with 6 bases of the junction left unmatched. From germline, CDR1 is SGHRS and CDR2 YFSETQ. This CDR3 reads CASRVTSGRFNEQFF. DNA for the CDR3: TGCGCCAGCAGGGTCACTAGCGGGAGGTTCAATGAGCAGTTCTTC.

This sequence joins TRBV2 and TRBJ2-5, with 8 bases matching TRBD2. The tail of the sequence fits TRBJ2-7 better, so the J call may be wrong. From germline, CDR1 is SNHLY and CDR2 FYNNEI. CDR3 size: 15 residues. The CDR3 spells CASSDIVGRAYEQYF. For the CDR3, the DNA is TGTGCCAGCAGCGATATCGTCGGGAGGGCCTACGAGCAGTACTTC.

This chain links TRBV11-3 with TRBJ2-3, with D unresolved. The germline gives CDR1 SGHNT, CDR2 YENEEA. With 3 bases removed from V and 6 bases from J, the gap between germline ends came to 10 bases. This CDR3 is built from 13 residues. In DNA, the CDR3 is TGTGCCAGCAGCTTCGACCGGTGGGATACGCAGTATTTT. It codes for CASSFDRWDTQYF. Combining the CDR3 with reference TRBV11-3 and TRBJ2-3 gives the whole variable domain EAGVVQSPRYKIIEKKQPVAFWCNPISGHNTLYWYLQNLGQGPELLIRYENEEAVDDSQLPKDRFSAERLKGVDSTLKIQPAELGDSAVYLCASSFDRWDTQYFGPGTRLTVL.

A word on this clone: A junction boundary mismatches the germline segment, possibly from a read error. Other DNA sequences in the same sample also yield this CDR3. DNA of the CDR3: TGTGCTAGCAGCCCAGCGGGAGGAAGCACAGATACGCAGTATTTT. It yields the protein CASSPAGGSTDTQYF. This chain joins TRBV7-7 and TRBJ2-3; 9 nucleotides align to TRBD2. This CDR3 has 15 amino acids. Per the germline V gene, CDR1 is SSHAT and CDR2 is FNYEAQ (reference sequence).

V is TRBV11-3 and J is TRBJ2-2; tentatively, D is TRBD1 or TRBD2 (6 bases each). Looked up from germline, CDR1 is SGHNT and CDR2 is YENEEA. V gave up 4 bases and J gave up 6 bases, with 15 bases separating them. The CDR3 is 15 residues long. The CDR3 reads CASSSLLGGPGELFF. The CDR3 DNA is TGTGCCAGCAGCTCGCTACTCGGGGGCCCCGGGGAGCTGTTTTTT.

As to this clone: This likely came from a read error, as a far larger clone is one base away. V usage is TRBV5-5 and J usage is TRBJ2-2; no firm D call. Trimming removed 2 bases from V and 6 bases from J, with 8 bases in between. Germline V CDR1 and CDR2: SGHKS, YYEKEE (reference sequence). The length of the CDR3 is 13 residues. The CDR3 loop is CASSFKSAGELFF. The CDR3 nucleotides read TGTGCCAGCAGCTTTAAAAGCGCCGGGGAGCTGTTTTTT.

J is TRBJ1-1 and V is TRBV29-1; 9 nucleotides agree with TRBD1. The CDR3 loop spans 12 amino acids. V shed 7 bases and J 4 bases; nucleotides not matched to a gene: 4. The germline V gene encodes CDR1 SQVTM and CDR2 ANQGSEA. The CDR3 region is CSARTGATEAFF. Here the CDR3 DNA reads TGCAGCGCTCGGACAGGGGCCACTGAAGCTTTCTTT.

Here the CDR3 DNA reads TGTGCCAGCAGTGAACTAAGACAAGGGGACACTGAAGCTTTCTTT. Its protein is CASSELRQGDTEAFF. The V gene is TRBV2, the J gene TRBJ1-1, with D possibly TRBD1 on 5 matching bases. CDR3 size: 15 residues. Per the germline V gene, CDR1 is SNHLY and CDR2 is FYNNEI. Trimming took off 2 bases at V and 3 bases at J, with 13 bases between the two ends. Based on the CDR3 plus reference TRBV2 and TRBJ1-1, the full variable domain is EPEVTQTPSHQVTQMGQEVILRCVPISNHLYFYWYRQILGQKVEFLVSFYNNEISEKSEIFDDQFSVERPDGSNFTLKIRSTKLEDSAMYFCASSELRQGDTEAFFGQGTRLTVV.

The table lists this clone with a few counts. The V call is TRBV28, the J call TRBJ2-2; D is ambiguous. The V gene's germline CDR1 is MDHEN and CDR2 SYDVKM. The CDR3 has 11 amino acids. Trimming removed 2 bases at V and 9 bases at J, with 4 bases between. The CDR3 loop reads CASSLRRELFF. CDR3 DNA: TGTGCCAGCAGTTTAAGGCGGGAGCTGTTTTTT.

In its sample, this clone was seen once. This chain joins TRBV15 and TRBJ2-7; TRBD2 matches at 9 bases. V lost 0 bases and J lost 3; bases outside the gene matches: 6. Per the germline V gene, CDR1 is LNHNV and CDR2 is YYDKDF (reference sequence). CDR3 length equals 16 residues. The CDR3 DNA is TGTGCCACCAGCAGAGATGCGGCTAGCGGGGACTACGAGCAGTACTTC. This translates into CATSRDAASGDYEQYF. Using reference TRBV15 and TRBJ2-7 for the parts outside the CDR3, the full variable domain is DAMVIQNPRYQVTQFGKPVTLSCSQTLNHNVMYWYQQKSSQAPKLLFHYYDKDFNNEADTPDNFQSRRPNTSFCFLDIRSPGLGDTAMYLCATSRDAASGDYEQYFGPGTRLTVT.

Only a few counts were recorded for this clone. V and J are TRBV7-6 and TRBJ2-5; no clear D gene. The CDR3 is made up of 14 amino acids. V dropped 1 base and J dropped 2 bases, with 8 bases sitting between them. CDR1 and CDR2 (germline): SGHVS, FNYEAQ. CDR3 bases: TGTGCCAGCAGCTTAGGGCAGGTTCAAGAGACCCAGTACTTC. It codes for CASSLGQVQETQYF.

The chain joins TRBV5-4 to TRBJ2-7; TRBD1 matches 8 bases. This CDR3 is 14 amino acids long. Germline-derived CDR1 and CDR2 are SGHNT and YYREEE (reference sequence). Trimming cost V 0 bases and J 7 bases; bases outside gene matches: 6. CDR3 sequence reads: CASSLDQGAGEQYF. The CDR3 DNA reads TGTGCCAGCAGCTTGGATCAGGGGGCAGGGGAGCAGTACTTC.

The chain couples TRBV7-9 to TRBJ2-6; D may be TRBD2 (6 bases). This CDR3 has 16 residues. The germline V gene has CDR1 SEHNR and CDR2 FQNEAQ (reference sequence). Trimming cost V 5 bases and J 4 bases, with 15 bases left between them. CDR3 coding DNA: TGTGCCAGCAGCCCGCGGAGGGGCGTCGGGGCCAACGTCCTGACTTTC. Protein product: CASSPRRGVGANVLTF.

Points on this clone: A far larger clone lies a single base away; this is likely a read error. In the same sample, other DNA sequences code for this CDR3. This chain links TRBV30 with TRBJ1-2, with 12 positions matching TRBD1. This CDR3 has 16 residues. Germline assignment: CDR1 GTSNPN and CDR2 SVGIG (reference sequence). V lost 1 base and J lost 8; bases outside the gene matches: 11. CDR3 protein: CAWSAGQGAPIYGYTF. The CDR3 DNA reads TGTGCCTGGAGTGCGGGACAGGGGGCTCCTATCTACGGCTACACCTTC.

The rearrangement joins TRBV19 to TRBJ1-1; no definite D call. Germline V gene data show CDR1 as LNHDA and CDR2 as SQIVND (reference sequence). There are 13 residues in the CDR3. The V and J ends lost 7 bases and 3 bases respectively, with 12 bases between them. CDR3 nucleotides: TGTGCCAGTACCCCTCCCTGGGACACTGAAGCTTTCTTT. The encoded protein is CASTPPWDTEAFF.

Details on this clone: A far larger clone is only one base removed, so a read error is likely. Different DNA sequences within this sample yield the same CDR3. The V call is TRBV2, the J call TRBJ1-5, with D possibly being TRBD1 (6 bases). CDR3 length equals 15 residues. The germline gives CDR1 SNHLY, CDR2 FYNNEI. The CDR3 region has the DNA TGTGCCAGCAGTGAAGCGCGGGGGGCGGGTCAGCCCCAGCACTTT. Protein: CASSEARGAGQPQHF.

This clone occurred many times. The chain recombines TRBV6-5 with TRBJ2-3; tentative D call: TRBD2 (6 bases). The CDR3 is 14 amino acids. Trimming took off 5 bases at V and 0 bases at J, with 9 bases between the two ends. CDR1 is MNHEY, CDR2 SVGAGI, per germline. This CDR3 reads CASSLGGSTDTQYF. For the CDR3, the DNA is TGTGCCAGCAGTCTCGGGGGAAGCACAGATACGCAGTATTTT.

Only one count was recorded for this clone. The chain recombines TRBV7-2 with TRBJ1-1; no definite D call. Between the trimmed V and J ends, which lost 4 bases and 5 bases, there was a span of 11 bases. This CDR3 is 13 amino acids long. The germline V gene encodes CDR1 SGHTA and CDR2 FQGNSA. CDR3 nucleotide sequence: TGTGCCAGCAGCTCCCAATCGTTGACTGAAGCTTTCTTT. Protein sequence: CASSSQSLTEAFF.

This clone was observed a handful of times. The chain is built from TRBV27 and TRBJ2-7; D ambiguous. Looked up from germline, CDR1 is MNHEY and CDR2 is SMNVEV (reference sequence). CDR3 size: 11 residues. V was shortened by 4 bases and J by 5 bases, with 6 bases between the two germline ends. CDR3 in amino acids: CASSSGDEQYF. As DNA, the CDR3 is TGTGCCAGCAGTTCCGGAGACGAGCAGTACTTC.

The chain employs TRBV4-1 and TRBJ2-1; TRBD1 aligns across 9 bases. This CDR3 spans 15 amino acids. The V gene end was trimmed by 0 bases and the J gene end by 3 bases; junction bases not matched to a gene: 0. The germline V gene has CDR1 MGHRA and CDR2 YSYEKL. The chain's CDR3 is CASSQEGQGYNEQFF. Written as DNA, the CDR3 is TGCGCCAGCAGCCAAGAGGGACAGGGCTACAATGAGCAGTTCTTC.

This clone appeared a single time. The DNA of the CDR3 is TGTGCCAGCAGGCCGCTTCGGTGGGGTGAAGCTTTCTTT. It translates to CASRPLRWGEAFF. The chain joins TRBV28 to TRBJ1-1, with no clear D. The CDR3 is 13 residues long. The germline V gene has CDR1 MDHEN and CDR2 SYDVKM. V gave up 6 bases and J gave up 7 bases, with 15 bases separating them.

The CDR3 DNA is TGTGCCATCAGCCGGGACAACAATCAGCCCCAGCATTTT. This gives the protein CAISRDNNQPQHF. The rearrangement links TRBV6-1 to TRBJ1-5, with D perhaps TRBD1 (6 bases). This CDR3 contains 13 residues. In germline, CDR1 is MNHNS, CDR2 SASEGT. The ends were cut back, 10 bases at V and 3 bases at J, with 13 bases in the middle.

This sequence joins TRBV7-3 and TRBJ2-2; tentatively, D is TRBD2 (5 bases). V gave up 2 bases and J gave up 7 bases, with 14 bases separating them. This CDR3 region has 15 residues. The germline V gene has CDR1 SGHTA and CDR2 FQGTGA. The CDR3 nucleotides read TGTGCCAGCAGCTTACTGTCTAGCAATTACGGGGAGCTGTTTTTT. It codes for CASSLLSSNYGELFF.

The chain links TRBV19 to TRBJ2-3; D unclear. In germline, CDR1 is LNHDA, CDR2 SQIVND (reference sequence). The V end lost 4 bases, the J end lost 2 bases, and 10 bases lay between the germline ends. The CDR3 loop spans 14 amino acids. In DNA, the CDR3 is TGTGCCAGTAGTACGCCGGGCCTCACAGATACGCAGTATTTT. This translates into CASSTPGLTDTQYF.

This clone was observed a few times. The V gene is TRBV7-3, the J gene TRBJ2-7, with D possibly TRBD2 on 6 matching bases. Trimming stripped 1 base from V and 0 bases from J, with 10 bases between. This CDR3 region has 15 residues. Germline V gene data show CDR1 as SGHTA and CDR2 as FQGTGA. The CDR3 DNA follows: TGTGCCAGCAGCTTAAACGGGGGTTCCTCCTACGAGCAGTACTTC. This gives the protein CASSLNGGSSYEQYF.

This clone was observed once. This likely came from a read error, as a far larger clone is one base away. Other DNA sequences in the sample encode the same CDR3. The chain employs TRBV2 and TRBJ2-1; D call uncertain. Trimming removed 6 bases from V and 4 bases from J, with 4 bases in between. Germline V gene data show CDR1 as SNHLY and CDR2 as FYNNEI. This CDR3 is built from 11 residues. The CDR3 region is CASSLYNEQFF. The CDR3 DNA follows: TGTGCCAGCAGCTTATACAATGAGCAGTTCTTC.